This TCR beta chain was recorded in a study of cytomegalovirus exposure and HLA in healthy donors. Study-wide points: The study found most TCR sequences rare, yet found some public TCRs in many donors. Later on, analysis showed that most CMV-associated TCR beta chains appeared to be HLA-restricted.

Use of 60 Vbeta and 13 Jbeta primers characterized the PCR. Assay used: immunoSEQ multiplex PCR; TCRdb lists only in-frame clones, some missing. Seen here are around 49,000 clones, roughly 80% observed once, and the top ten hold 8.1%. To note about this clone: The target antigen is unknown.

The V gene end was trimmed by 9 bases and the J gene end by 6 bases; junction bases not matched to a gene: 8. CDR3 length: 14 residues. From germline, CDR1 is KGHSH and CDR2 LQKENI. This chain connects TRBV18 to TRBJ1-6, with TRBD1 matching over 7 bases. Sequenced material: PBMCs. The clonotype comes from a man aged 25-45 years in good health and CMV-seropositive. The CDR3 DNA reads as TGTGCCAGTACCCGGGACAGCGCTAATTCACCCCTCCACTTT. Translated, it gives CASTRDSANSPLHF.